The subject of this entry is one TCR beta chain. Its antigen is unknown. These data belong to a study of long-term antiretroviral therapy in people with HIV. The trim removed 0 bases at V and 10 bases at J, leaving 0 bases unmatched. The CDR3 runs 13 residues. CDR1 and CDR2 from the germline V gene are SGHTA and FQGTGA. Investigators performed immunoSEQ version v3.0 at survey level. Sequencing had a target that covered 40,000-50,000 T-cell genomes per sample. Assay used: immunoSEQ multiplex PCR; TCRdb lists only in-frame clones, some missing. This table has 42,000 or so clones, less than 90% appearing once. General study findings and limits: Diversity rose after ART but stayed below transplant donor controls.

This material consisted of unsorted PBMCs, taken 1.2 years after starting antiretroviral therapy. The TCR originated in a woman between 50 and 59 years old with HIV. The chain couples TRBV7-3 to TRBJ2-1; 10 bases line up with TRBD2. The CDR3 region is CASSLTGLAEQFF. CDR3 sequence (DNA): TGTGCCAGCAGCTTAACGGGACTAGCGGAGCAGTTCTTC. Combining the CDR3 with reference TRBV7-3 and TRBJ2-1 gives the whole variable domain GAGVSQTPSNKVTEKGKYVELRCDPISGHTALYWYRQSLGQGPEFLIYFQGTGAADDSGLPNDRFFAVRPEGSVSTLKIQRTERGDSAVYLCASSLTGLAEQFFGPGTRLTVL.